One sample yielded the 8 T cell receptor beta chains listed below, sequenced in a study of T cells after yellow fever vaccination. TCRdb re-called the 5' RACE reads with MiXCR, one entry per CDR3 protein. The table lists some 300,000 distinct CDR3 sequences, approximately 10% of them singletons, with over 3% in the top ten. Specimen: CD4+ T cells sorted from PBMCs, collected 5 days after the yellow fever booster vaccination. Source of these receptors: a man aged 18 to 29 who received the YFV17D yellow fever vaccine.

This clonotype was seen a few times. The J gene is TRBJ2-3, the V gene TRBV2; possibly TRBD2 for D (5 bases). Looked up from germline, CDR1 is SNHLY and CDR2 is FYNNEI. The CDR3 length is 12 residues. Trimming removed 11 bases at V and 1 base at J, with 10 bases between. CDR3 DNA sequence: TGTGCCTCCCAGGAGGGCACAGATACGCAGTATTTT. Its protein is CASQEGTDTQYF.

The chain combines TRBV15 with TRBJ2-7; TRBD1 is a possible D gene (6 bases). V lost 1 base to trimming and J lost 6 bases, with 10 bases between them. The CDR3 is 13 amino acids. Germline V CDR1 and CDR2: LNHNV, YYDKDF (reference sequence). CDR3 region: CATSRASGAEQYF. The CDR3 region has the DNA TGTGCCACCAGCAGAGCTTCAGGGGCCGAGCAGTACTTC.

The chain has TRBV7-2 and TRBJ2-7; D is uncertain. V lost 3 bases to trimming and J lost 2 bases, with 8 bases between them. CDR3 length equals 13 residues. CDR1 SGHTA and CDR2 FQGNSA come from the germline V gene. CDR3 protein: CASSFQDAYEQYF. CDR3 nucleotide sequence: TGTGCCAGCAGCTTTCAGGACGCCTACGAGCAGTACTTC. Based on the CDR3 plus reference TRBV7-2 and TRBJ2-7, the full variable domain is GAGVSQSPSNKVTEKGKDVELRCDPISGHTALYWYRQSLGQGLEFLIYFQGNSAPDKSGLPSDRFSAERTGGSVSTLTIQRTQQEDSAVYLCASSFQDAYEQYFGPGTRLTVT.

There are a few counts of this clonotype. The V call is TRBV20-1, the J call TRBJ2-4, with D unclear. The CDR3 length is 12 residues. The ends were cut back, 6 bases at V and 9 bases at J, with 15 bases in the middle. Looked up from germline, CDR1 is DFQATT and CDR2 is SNEGSKA (reference sequence). The chain's CDR3 is CSAKNNKPIQYF. As DNA, the CDR3 is TGCAGTGCCAAGAACAACAAACCCATTCAGTACTTC.

This chain joins TRBV9 and TRBJ2-3, with D tentatively TRBD2 (6 bases). This CDR3 is 13 amino acids long. Germline V gives CDR1 SGDLS, CDR2 YYNGEE. V was clipped by 3 bases and J by 8 bases, with 13 bases between them. CDR3 in amino acids: CASSGPGLGTQYF. The CDR3 DNA follows: TGTGCCAGCAGCGGCCCGGGACTTGGTACGCAGTATTTT.

This clonotype has at least ten counts. The chain joins TRBV7-6 to TRBJ1-6, with TRBD1 as a possible D gene (5 bases). The CDR3 runs 14 residues. V dropped 5 bases and J dropped 8 bases, with 13 bases sitting between them. Germline values: CDR1 SGHVS, CDR2 FNYEAQ. CDR3 protein: CASSQGRLDSPLHF. DNA for the CDR3: TGTGCCAGCAGCCAGGGACGCCTAGATTCACCCCTCCACTTT.

The sample holds a few counts of this clonotype. The chain has TRBV25-1 and TRBJ1-2, with D possibly TRBD1 on 5 matching bases. CDR1 and CDR2 from the germline V gene are MGHDK and SYGVNS. V was shortened by 0 bases and J by 6 bases, with 11 bases between the two germline ends. The length of the CDR3 is 14 residues. CDR3 amino acids: CASSEYSGQDGYTF. CDR3 DNA: TGTGCCAGCAGTGAATACTCAGGGCAGGATGGCTACACCTTC.

This clonotype was found many times. The CDR3 reads CSARTARGYTF. Written as DNA, the CDR3 is TGCAGTGCCCGGACAGCTCGGGGCTACACCTTC. The chain couples TRBV20-1 to TRBJ1-2, with D perhaps TRBD1 (6 bases). Trimming shortened V by 6 bases and J by 8 bases, and 13 bases separated the two germline ends. This CDR3 region has 11 residues. CDR1 and CDR2 from the germline V gene are DFQATT and SNEGSKA (reference sequence).